This entry lists 10 T cell receptor beta chains sequenced from one sample in a study of control samples from healthy donors and cancer patients. Generated by immunoSEQ multiplex PCR, the TCRdb table keeps only in-frame clones and is missing some. Of approximately 30,000 clones in the sample, approximately 93% were seen once. The sequenced material came from blood. All receptors derive from a man aged 55-75 years in good health.

V gene TRBV6-5 combines with J gene TRBJ1-2; D is ambiguous. The CDR3 is 15 amino acids. Germline V gene sequence: CDR1 MNHEY, CDR2 SVGAGI. With 2 bases removed from V and 3 bases from J, the gap between germline ends came to 13 bases. The CDR3 spells CASSYDPRDYYGYTF. The CDR3 bases are TGTGCCAGCAGTTACGATCCCAGAGATTACTATGGCTACACCTTC.

The chain carries TRBV10-3 and TRBJ1-1; D call uncertain. Per germline, CDR1 ENHRY and CDR2 SYGVKD. V was clipped by 6 bases and J by 1 base, with 9 bases between them. The CDR3 totals 13 residues. This chain's CDR3 is CAIRPDQNTEAFF. The CDR3 DNA follows: TGTGCCATCAGGCCCGACCAGAACACTGAAGCTTTCTTT.

J is TRBJ1-2 and V is TRBV29-1; maybe TRBD1 (6 bases). V was shortened by 7 bases and J by 8 bases, with 14 bases between the two germline ends. CDR1 SQVTM and CDR2 ANQGSEA come from the germline V gene. The CDR3 is made up of 11 amino acids. The CDR3 here is CSATGSRGYTF. As DNA, the CDR3 is TGCAGCGCCACAGGGTCACGCGGCTACACCTTC.

The gene calls are TRBV28 and TRBJ1-3; D is unclear. V was pared by 3 bases and J by 0 bases, with 9 bases between. The germline CDR1 and CDR2 sequences are MDHEN and SYDVKM. CDR3 length: 15 residues. The CDR3 loop is CASSLRTSSGNTIYF. Written as DNA, the CDR3 is TGTGCCAGCAGTTTGAGGACCTCCTCTGGAAACACCATATATTTT.

The chain joins TRBV7-2 to TRBJ1-6; possibly TRBD1 for D (5 bases). The CDR3 consists of 14 residues. Trimming removed 2 bases at V and 10 bases at J, with 12 bases between. Per the germline V gene, CDR1 is SGHTA and CDR2 is FQGNSA. The DNA for the CDR3 is TGTGCCAGCAGCTTAAGAGGGGCAGGGTCACCCCTCCACTTT. As protein: CASSLRGAGSPLHF.

The chain recombines TRBV19 with TRBJ2-3; D remains unclear. CDR1 is LNHDA, CDR2 SQIVND, per germline (reference sequence). V lost 1 base and J lost 5, with 1 base in between. The CDR3 is 11 amino acids. CDR3 loop: CASSIGDTQYF. CDR3 nucleotide sequence: TGTGCCAGTAGTATAGGAGATACGCAGTATTTT. Complete variable domain (other parts from reference TRBV19 and TRBJ2-3): DGGITQSPKYLFRKEGQNVTLSCEQNLNHDAMYWYRQDPGQGLRLIYYSQIVNDFQKGDIAEGYSVSREKKESFPLTVTSAQKNPTAFYLCASSIGDTQYFGPGTRLTVL.

V gene TRBV6-5 combines with J gene TRBJ1-3, with TRBD1 matching 7 bases. The J segment lost 3 bases and the V segment lost 10 bases, leaving 6 bases of the junction unmatched. This CDR3 is built from 13 residues. The germline CDR1 and CDR2 sequences are MNHEY and SVGAGI. The CDR3 nucleotides are TGTGCCACCTTGACAGGGCTTGGAAACACCATATATTTT. Translating it yields CATLTGLGNTIYF.

The DNA for the CDR3 is TGTGCCAGCAGTTCTGCGAGGACAGGGACCTACAATGAGCAGTTCTTC. Residues: CASSSARTGTYNEQFF. V usage is TRBV6-2 or TRBV6-3 and J usage is TRBJ2-1; 8 bases map to TRBD1. The V gene end was trimmed by 4 bases and the J gene end by 2 bases; junction bases not matched to a gene: 7. The CDR3 loop spans 16 amino acids. Germline CDR1 is MNHEY and CDR2 is SVGEGT.

Notes on this clone: The CDR3 does not end in the conserved phenylalanine or tryptophan, so this is likely a read error. The DNA is left out, because the CDR3 cannot be placed on it with certainty; the CDR3 is given as TCRdb lists it. J is TRBJ1-4 and V is TRBV3-1 (or the pseudogene TRBV3-2); the table's D call, TRBD1, has no DNA check behind it. The CDR3 sequence runs 9 residues, both termini included. The germline V gene has CDR1 LGHDT and CDR2 YNNKEL (reference sequence). The chain's CDR3 is CASSQGLCQ.

The rearrangement joins TRBV9 to TRBJ1-2; D unresolved. The CDR3 extends over 13 amino acids. Trimming stripped 2 bases from V and 4 bases from J, with 9 bases between. Germline V lookup: CDR1 SGDLS, CDR2 YYNGEE. CDR3 bases: TGTGCCAGCAGCGTGTCGCTTAGCTATGGCTACACCTTC. It encodes CASSVSLSYGYTF.